These 14 T cell receptor beta chains were all obtained from the same sample, sequenced in a study of blood T cell repertoires in COVID-19 (dated by TCRdb to about 2020). Receptor libraries were prepared by the immunoSEQ multiplex PCR assay. TCRdb's version of the immuneACCESS table is confined to in-frame rearrangements and falls short of the full clone set. An unresolved V gene accounts for under half of the shortfall where checked; the remainder is of unknown origin. A total of around 130,000 clones appear in this sample, 75% to 90% of them only once. Together, the top ten hold over 9.5% of the sample. Sequencing was carried out using peripheral blood. The receptors come from a man aged 55 to 69 with active or convalescent COVID-19.

The gene calls are TRBV7-3 and TRBJ2-1; 9 nucleotides line up with TRBD1. Germline V gene sequence: CDR1 SGHTA, CDR2 FQGTGA. Germline trimming cut 3 bases from V and 6 bases from J; bases unmatched to any gene: 6. CDR3 length equals 15 residues. The CDR3: CASSFPGQGTNEQFF. The CDR3, as DNA: TGTGCCAGCAGCTTTCCGGGACAGGGAACCAATGAGCAGTTCTTC.

V gene TRBV11-2 combines with J gene TRBJ2-7; 10 nucleotides align to TRBD2. Germline V gene lookup returns CDR1 SGHAT and CDR2 FQNNGV. This CDR3 comprises 15 residues. V lost 5 bases to trimming and J lost 2 bases; unmatched junction nucleotides: 6. CDR3 nucleotide sequence: TGTGCCAGCAGCCAACGGACTAGCGGTGCCTACGAGCAGTACTTC. Protein product: CASSQRTSGAYEQYF.

The V call is TRBV5-6, the J call TRBJ1-5; no clear D gene. Germline-derived CDR1 and CDR2 are SGHDT and YYEEEE. Trimming took off 3 bases at V and 0 bases at J, with 7 bases between the two ends. The CDR3 consists of 14 residues. The CDR3: CASSSTYSNQPQHF. The CDR3 DNA is TGTGCCAGCAGCTCGACTTATAGCAATCAGCCCCAGCATTTT.

The J gene is TRBJ2-3, the V gene TRBV24-1; D not certain. Germline V gene sequence: CDR1 KGHDR, CDR2 SFDVKD. Trimming took off 4 bases at V and 0 bases at J, with 7 bases between the two ends. This CDR3 is built from 14 residues. CDR3 sequence (DNA): TGTGCCACCAGTGAGCCTACTAGCACAGATACGCAGTATTTT. The encoded protein is CATSEPTSTDTQYF.

The chain uses TRBV3-1 (or the pseudogene TRBV3-2) and TRBJ1-1; no reliable D call. This CDR3 has 14 amino acids. Germline CDR1 LGHDT, CDR2 YNNKEL (reference sequence). Trimming took 1 base from V and 5 from J, leaving 11 bases between them. CDR3 region: CASSQGVGSTEAFF. As DNA, the CDR3 is TGTGCCAGCAGCCAAGGGGTGGGGAGTACTGAAGCTTTCTTT.

The DNA for the CDR3 is TGTGCCAGCAGTGAGTTGTCGGGGGGTAAATGGGAGAATGAGCAGTTCTTC. Protein sequence: CASSELSGGKWENEQFF. The gene calls are TRBV25-1 and TRBJ2-1; 7 bases agree with TRBD2. This CDR3 has 17 residues. Losses at the gene ends were 3 bases for V and 7 bases for J; bases not matched to a gene: 15. The germline gives CDR1 MGHDK, CDR2 SYGVNS.

This clone was detected only once. This sequence joins TRBV10-3 and TRBJ2-4, with 7 bases that match TRBD2. CDR1 is ENHRY and CDR2 is SYGVKD in the germline V gene. This CDR3 comprises 17 residues. V lost 0 bases, J lost 0 bases, and 5 bases stayed unmatched. CDR3 sequence (DNA): TGTGCCATCAGTGAGTCGTGGTTAGCGGGAGCCAAAAACATTCAGTACTTC. Protein sequence: CAISESWLAGAKNIQYF.

This clone was observed a handful of times. The chain links TRBV4-3 to TRBJ1-4; 10 bases line up with TRBD1. V lost 6 bases and J lost 2; bases outside the gene matches: 3. Germline V gene sequence: CDR1 LGHNA, CDR2 YSLEER. CDR3 length equals 15 residues. This CDR3 is CASRDRGSTNEKLFF. The CDR3 nucleotides are TGCGCCAGCAGGGACAGGGGGAGCACTAATGAAAAACTGTTTTTT.

The J gene is TRBJ1-4, the V gene TRBV11-2, with D perhaps matching TRBD1 (5 bases). The CDR3 runs 14 residues. V lost 5 bases to trimming and J lost 8 bases, with 15 bases between them. CDR1 and CDR2 (germline): SGHAT, FQNNGV. This chain's CDR3 is CASSPGGSGEKLFF. CDR3 nucleotides: TGTGCCAGCAGCCCCGGGGGGTCAGGGGAAAAACTGTTTTTT. Variable domain in full (rest from reference TRBV11-2 and TRBJ1-4): EAGVAQSPRYKIIEKRQSVAFWCNPISGHATLYWYQQILGQGPKLLIQFQNNGVVDDSQLPKDRFSAERLKGVDSTLKIQPAKLEDSAVYLCASSPGGSGEKLFFGSGTQLSVL.

The chain combines TRBV19 with TRBJ2-2; a possible D gene is TRBD2 (7 bases). Trimming pared 5 bases from V and 5 bases from J, leaving 24 bases between. Germline-derived CDR1 and CDR2 are LNHDA and SQIVND (reference sequence). The CDR3 is 18 residues long. The CDR3 bases are TGTGCCAGTAGTCCTTCAGGGGAACTAGCGTGGGGGACCGGGGAGCTGTTTTTT. Its protein product is CASSPSGELAWGTGELFF.

This sequence joins TRBV30 and TRBJ2-7, with D tentatively TRBD1 (5 bases). The ends were cut back, 5 bases at V and 7 bases at J, with 15 bases in the middle. The CDR3 extends over 12 amino acids. CDR1 and CDR2 from the germline V gene are GTSNPN and SVGIG (reference sequence). The CDR3 region is CAWGQGPREQYF. CDR3 nucleotides: TGTGCCTGGGGGCAGGGTCCTCGAGAGCAGTACTTC.

A few counts support this clone. This chain links TRBV6-6 with TRBJ1-1; 8 bases map to TRBD1. Germline CDR1 MNHNY, CDR2 SVGAGI (reference sequence). The CDR3 loop spans 12 amino acids. With V trimmed by 2 bases and J by 11 bases, 4 bases remained unmatched. CDR3 sequence: CASSYGGQAAFF. The CDR3 DNA is TGTGCCAGCAGTTACGGGGGACAGGCTGCTTTCTTT.

The chain combines TRBV5-6 with TRBJ1-6; tentatively, D is TRBD1 (6 bases). Trimming stripped 1 base from V and 4 bases from J, with 12 bases between. Germline-derived CDR1 and CDR2 are SGHDT and YYEEEE. The CDR3 length is 16 residues. As DNA, the CDR3 is TGTGCCAGCAGCTTGTGGGGGCATGGGTATAATTCACCCCTCCACTTT. It specifies CASSLWGHGYNSPLHF.

The chain combines TRBV18 with TRBJ1-4; D might be TRBD1 (5 bases). The CDR3 has 14 residues. CDR1 is KGHSH and CDR2 is LQKENI in the germline V gene. V was pared by 4 bases and J by 4 bases, with 10 bases between. Here the CDR3 reads CASSRAGLNEKLFF. CDR3 DNA: TGTGCCAGCTCACGGGCAGGGCTTAATGAAAAACTGTTTTTT.